A single sample gave rise to the 8 T cell receptor beta chains below, sequenced in a study of blood T cells in healthy people across ages. A second 7 to 11 cycle PCR used barcoded and J-beta primers. TCRdb re-called the 5' RACE reads with MiXCR, one entry per CDR3 protein. There are some 850,000 distinct CDR3 sequences in the sample; 20% to 30% occur only once, and over 2.5% lies in the top ten. This same sample was also taken into another study, of T cells of mothers and their children.

The sample comprised blood. Receptors originate from a boy under 18 in good health.

The chain joins TRBV7-3 to TRBJ2-1; tentatively, D is TRBD2 (6 bases). The CDR3 runs 14 residues. The V gene lost 5 bases and the J gene lost 5 bases, with 13 bases spanning the gap. CDR1 is SGHTA, CDR2 FQGTGA, per germline. The CDR3 DNA is TGTGCCAGCAGCCTCGGGGGATTAGACAATGAGCAGTTCTTC. This translates into CASSLGGLDNEQFF.

The table lists this clonotype with a few counts. The DNA for the CDR3 is TGTGCCAGCAGCTTAGGGGGCCTAGCGGGGGCAGAGACCCAGTACTTC. Translation: CASSLGGLAGAETQYF. This rearrangement joins TRBV7-2 to TRBJ2-5; 10 nucleotides match TRBD2. The CDR3 runs to 16 residues. The trim removed 1 base at V and 4 bases at J, leaving 6 bases unmatched. The germline V gene has CDR1 SGHTA and CDR2 FQGNSA.

The CDR3 DNA sequence: TGCAGTGCTATACCCGGGGGGGGCCTCTCCTACAATGAGCAGTTCTTC. Protein: CSAIPGGGLSYNEQFF. V gene TRBV20-1 combines with J gene TRBJ2-1; TRBD2 matches 8 bases. The length of the CDR3 is 16 residues. CDR1 and CDR2 (germline): DFQATT, SNEGSKA (reference sequence). The ends lost 4 bases at V and 0 bases at J; junction bases unmatched: 8.

This chain connects TRBV2 to TRBJ1-1; D unresolved. The length of the CDR3 is 13 residues. The germline V gene encodes CDR1 SNHLY and CDR2 FYNNEI. Trimming took 7 bases from V and 1 from J, leaving 10 bases between them. The CDR3 region is CASNREGNTEAFF. The CDR3 DNA follows: TGTGCCAGCAACCGGGAGGGGAACACTGAAGCTTTCTTT.

The chain uses TRBV5-1 and TRBJ2-5, with 8 positions matching TRBD2. The J call may be mistaken, given a closer DNA end match to TRBJ2-1. Looked up from germline, CDR1 is SGHRS and CDR2 is YFSETQ. CDR3 length equals 14 residues. The CDR3 DNA reads as TGCGCCAGCAGCTTGCCGGGGACTAGCAATGAGCAGTTCTTC. Protein sequence: CASSLPGTSNEQFF.

The J gene is TRBJ2-6, the V gene TRBV5-1; D is undetermined. Germline V gene data show CDR1 as SGHRS and CDR2 as YFSETQ. This CDR3 region has 17 residues. The ends were cut back, 0 bases at V and 0 bases at J, with 10 bases in the middle. CDR3 DNA sequence: TGCGCCAGCAGCTTGGCCGGTAGACTCTCTGGGGCCAACGTCCTGACTTTC. It specifies CASSLAGRLSGANVLTF.

The CDR3 coding sequence is TGTGCCAGCAGCCCAGGGACTAGGGCGGAGACCCAGTACTTC. Protein sequence: CASSPGTRAETQYF. The chain recombines TRBV11-2 with TRBJ2-5; 8 positions agree with TRBD2. Germline trimming cut 5 bases from V and 5 bases from J; bases unmatched to any gene: 7. Germline loops: CDR1 SGHAT, CDR2 FQNNGV. The CDR3 length is 14 residues.

This clonotype was detected only a few times. The gene calls are TRBV4-1 and TRBJ1-3; possibly TRBD1 for D (5 bases). Trimming removed 3 bases at V and 4 bases at J, with 7 bases between. CDR1 MGHRA and CDR2 YSYEKL come from the germline V gene. This CDR3 spans 13 amino acids. The CDR3 sequence is CASSQTDGNTIYF. In DNA form, the CDR3 reads TGCGCCAGCAGCCAGACAGACGGAAACACCATATATTTT.